This passage covers 23 T cell receptor beta chains from one sample sequenced in a study of CD8 T cells in ankylosing spondylitis. Which antigens these TCRs recognize remains unknown. TCRdb analysed the 5' RACE reads with MiXCR anew, one entry per CDR3 protein. The sample holds around 890,000 distinct CDR3 sequences, approximately 12% seen once. Study outcomes and limitations: Seemingly characteristic of ankylosing spondylitis blood was a TCR beta motif consisting of about 8 highly homologous variants.

Sequenced: blood, either unsorted or a sorted T cell fraction (not recorded which). Receptors originate from a male donor with ankylosing spondylitis.

This clonotype was counted at least ten times. Here the CDR3 DNA reads TGTGCCAGCAGTTACCCCCTCTCCGAGCAGTACTTC. Amino acid sequence: CASSYPLSEQYF. This chain links TRBV6-2 or TRBV6-3 with TRBJ2-7; D ambiguous. Germline values: CDR1 MNHEY, CDR2 SVGEGT. Trimming removed 2 bases at V and 6 bases at J, with 8 bases between. This CDR3 contains 12 residues.

The genes are TRBV20-1 and TRBJ2-1; D uncertain. This CDR3 spans 14 amino acids. V lost 0 bases, J lost 6 bases, and 12 bases lay in between. Germline CDR1 reads DFQATT; CDR2 reads SNEGSKA (reference sequence). The CDR3 sequence: CSARDLGRTNEQFF. Here the CDR3 DNA reads TGCAGTGCTAGAGATTTAGGACGGACCAATGAGCAGTTCTTC.

The chain combines TRBV20-1 with TRBJ2-5; D gene ambiguous. The CDR3 extends over 14 amino acids. In germline, CDR1 is DFQATT, CDR2 SNEGSKA (reference sequence). Between the trimmed V and J ends, which lost 2 bases and 5 bases, there was a span of 15 bases. The CDR3 spells CSARKDGFMETQYF. The CDR3 nucleotides read TGCAGTGCTAGAAAAGACGGGTTTATGGAGACCCAGTACTTC.

The chain combines TRBV20-1 with TRBJ1-4; D is unresolved. Trimming removed 5 bases from V and 3 bases from J, with 13 bases in between. This CDR3 region has 14 residues. In germline, CDR1 is DFQATT, CDR2 SNEGSKA (reference sequence). The CDR3 coding sequence is TGCAGTGCTCCGCTAGTGTTCTCTAATGAAAAACTGTTTTTT. As protein: CSAPLVFSNEKLFF.

The chain combines TRBV20-1 with TRBJ2-1; no clear D gene. The V and J ends lost 0 bases and 7 bases respectively, with 13 bases between them. This CDR3 spans 14 amino acids. CDR1 DFQATT and CDR2 SNEGSKA come from the germline V gene (reference sequence). The CDR3 DNA follows: TGCAGTGCTAGAGATATAATAGCCTGGAATGAGCAGTTCTTC. The encoded protein is CSARDIIAWNEQFF.

This clonotype was counted many times. The chain uses TRBV12-3 or TRBV12-4 and TRBJ1-4; D not resolved. The length of the CDR3 is 12 residues. V dropped 5 bases and J dropped 11 bases, with 12 bases sitting between them. The CDR3 is CASSGDGRKLFF. CDR3 sequence (DNA): TGTGCCAGCAGTGGCGATGGGCGGAAACTGTTTTTT.

The V call is TRBV7-3, the J call TRBJ2-5, with D hard to call. Trimming took 3 bases from V and 0 from J, leaving 5 bases between them. Germline CDR1 SGHTA, CDR2 FQGTGA. The CDR3 length is 13 residues. The CDR3 coding sequence is TGTGCCAGCAGCTTCAAGTACCAAGAGACCCAGTACTTC. Amino acid sequence: CASSFKYQETQYF.

The chain combines TRBV7-3 with TRBJ2-7; D is unclear. The ends were cut back, 1 base at V and 3 bases at J, with 7 bases in the middle. The CDR3 length is 13 residues. Germline assignment: CDR1 SGHTA and CDR2 FQGTGA. The CDR3 loop reads CASSLSPNYEQYF. As DNA, the CDR3 is TGTGCCAGCAGCTTAAGCCCAAACTACGAGCAGTACTTC.

This clonotype was counted only a few times. The V call is TRBV6-1, the J call TRBJ2-5; 8 bases are shared with TRBD2. The trim removed 7 bases at V and 5 bases at J, leaving 6 bases unmatched. Germline CDR1 and CDR2: MNHNS and SASEGT. CDR3 size: 13 residues. The CDR3 loop is CASIGRAGETQYF. In DNA, the CDR3 is TGTGCCAGCATCGGGAGGGCGGGGGAGACCCAGTACTTC.

The chain is built from TRBV20-1 and TRBJ2-3; 10 bases line up with TRBD1. J was trimmed by 6 bases and V by 3 bases; bases with no gene match: 9. CDR3 size: 15 residues. Germline V gene data show CDR1 as DFQATT and CDR2 as SNEGSKA (reference sequence). The CDR3 here is CSASPPGQGRDTQYF. Here the CDR3 DNA reads TGCAGTGCTAGTCCCCCGGGACAGGGGAGGGATACGCAGTATTTT.

This clonotype was seen a few times. This chain connects TRBV6-1 to TRBJ2-3, with D possibly TRBD2 on 7 matching bases. The CDR3 runs to 14 residues. Trimming cost V 7 bases and J 2 bases, with 13 bases left between them. Germline CDR1 MNHNS, CDR2 SASEGT. The CDR3 spells CASTGGPLTDTQYF. Here the CDR3 DNA reads TGTGCCAGCACCGGGGGGCCCCTCACAGATACGCAGTATTTT.

The chain joins TRBV14 to TRBJ2-3; D is unclear. CDR1 SGHDN and CDR2 FVKESK come from the germline V gene. Trimming left V 5 bases short and J 6 bases short, with 12 bases between. This CDR3 has 13 amino acids. The CDR3, as DNA: TGTGCCAGCAGCGCGAGATCCAGGGATACGCAGTATTTT. Protein sequence: CASSARSRDTQYF.

The V call is TRBV12-3 or TRBV12-4, the J call TRBJ2-1; TRBD1 matches 9 bases. The J segment lost 3 bases and the V segment lost 6 bases, leaving 6 bases of the junction unmatched. This CDR3 region has 15 residues. The CDR3 region is CASRSGTGLYNEQFF. The CDR3 DNA reads as TGTGCCAGCAGGTCCGGGACAGGGCTCTACAATGAGCAGTTCTTC.

A few counts support this clonotype. The chain is built from TRBV27 and TRBJ2-4; D is unresolved. CDR1 MNHEY and CDR2 SMNVEV come from the germline V gene (reference sequence). The length of the CDR3 is 17 residues. V gave up 5 bases and J gave up 1 base, with 18 bases separating them. The CDR3 region is CASSLTGPRRAKNIQYF. DNA for the CDR3: TGTGCCAGCAGTCTTACGGGCCCCCGAAGGGCCAAAAACATTCAGTACTTC.

This clonotype was detected ten times or more. The rearrangement uses TRBV20-1 and TRBJ1-1; possible D gene TRBD1, 5 bases. Trimming took 5 bases from V and 4 from J, leaving 11 bases between them. In germline, CDR1 is DFQATT, CDR2 SNEGSKA (reference sequence). The CDR3 is 12 residues long. DNA for the CDR3: TGCAGTGCTCCCTCAGGGTTCACTGAAGCTTTCTTT. Protein: CSAPSGFTEAFF.

In this sample, this clonotype turned up a few times. The chain uses TRBV24-1 and TRBJ2-1; TRBD2 aligns across 7 bases. The CDR3 runs to 18 residues. V lost 3 bases and J lost 3; bases outside the gene matches: 13. CDR1 is KGHDR, CDR2 SFDVKD, per germline. The CDR3 sequence is CATSDRYPLAGVYNEQFF. In DNA form, the CDR3 reads TGTGCCACCAGTGATCGATACCCTCTGGCGGGAGTCTACAATGAGCAGTTCTTC.

The chain uses TRBV15 and TRBJ1-2, with 7 bases aligning to TRBD1. Germline values: CDR1 LNHNV, CDR2 YYDKDF (reference sequence). The CDR3 loop spans 14 amino acids. V was pared by 8 bases and J by 3 bases, with 9 bases of the junction left unmatched. DNA of the CDR3: TGTGCCACCTCTGAGGGGGCAACCGACTATGGCTACACCTTC. Translation: CATSEGATDYGYTF.

This clonotype was seen more than once but under ten times. The rearrangement joins TRBV20-1 to TRBJ1-5; D is undetermined. Trimming took off 6 bases at V and 1 base at J, with 10 bases between the two ends. The CDR3 is 13 amino acids. The germline gives CDR1 DFQATT, CDR2 SNEGSKA (reference sequence). As DNA, the CDR3 is TGCAGTGCAGGGATCACAAGCAATCAGCCCCAGCATTTT. Translation gives CSAGITSNQPQHF.

This clonotype was found a few times. This chain uses TRBV5-1 with TRBJ2-5; TRBD2 might be the D (7 bases). CDR3 length: 15 residues. Trimming removed 1 base at V and 1 base at J, with 11 bases between. Germline CDR1 reads SGHRS; CDR2 reads YFSETQ. This chain's CDR3 is CASSLIGGPQETQYF. CDR3 nucleotide sequence: TGCGCCAGCAGCTTGATCGGGGGGCCCCAAGAGACCCAGTACTTC. Full variable domain (remainder filled in from reference TRBV5-1 and TRBJ2-5): KAGVTQTPRYLIKTRGQQVTLSCSPISGHRSVSWYQQTPGQGLQFLFEYFSETQRNKGNFPGRFSGRQFSNSRSEMNVSTLELGDSALYLCASSLIGGPQETQYFGPGTRLLVL.

CDR3 bases: TGTGCCAGCAGCCGCGACCCCTTTAATGAAAAACTGTTTTTT. As protein: CASSRDPFNEKLFF. The chain employs TRBV5-5 and TRBJ1-4, with no clear D. The CDR3 loop spans 14 amino acids. Trimming shortened V by 4 bases and J by 4 bases, and 11 bases separated the two germline ends. The germline V gene has CDR1 SGHKS and CDR2 YYEKEE (reference sequence).

The rearrangement links TRBV6-2 or TRBV6-3 to TRBJ2-5, with 10 bases identical to TRBD2. CDR3 size: 13 residues. With 6 bases clipped from V and 10 bases from J, the junction kept 8 bases outside the gene matches. Germline V gene data show CDR1 as MNHEY and CDR2 as SVGEGT. CDR3 sequence: CASRRAGGRNQYF. The CDR3 bases are TGTGCCAGCAGACGAGCGGGAGGGCGTAACCAGTACTTC.

The rearrangement uses TRBV5-1 and TRBJ2-1, with 7 bases aligning to TRBD1. The germline gives CDR1 SGHRS, CDR2 YFSETQ. This CDR3 comprises 16 residues. Trimming cost V 2 bases and J 4 bases; bases outside gene matches: 9. CDR3 DNA sequence: TGCGCCAGCAGCTTCAATGGAGACAGGGCGTACAATGAGCAGTTCTTC. Residues: CASSFNGDRAYNEQFF.

A few counts support this clonotype. The J gene is TRBJ2-7, the V gene TRBV5-1; D might be TRBD1 or TRBD2, each matching 6 bases. Trimming shortened V by 0 bases and J by 6 bases, and 19 bases separated the two germline ends. This CDR3 spans 16 amino acids. Per germline, CDR1 SGHRS and CDR2 YFSETQ. The CDR3 DNA sequence: TGCGCCAGCAGCTTGGGGGCCGGGAGAAAACAGGGCGAGCAGTACTTC. It codes for CASSLGAGRKQGEQYF.